What follows are 5 T cell receptor beta chains derived from one specimen sequenced in a study of patients and donors after allogeneic stem cell transplantation. TCRdb passed the RT-PCR reads through MiXCR, listing each CDR3 protein once. The table has 10,000 to 13,000 distinct CDR3 sequences, approximately 22% seen once. The source material was blood, either unsorted or a sorted T cell fraction (not recorded which). Receptors were obtained from a human donor who was either an allogeneic HSCT recipient or a stem cell or donor lymphocyte infusion donor (not recorded which). It is not recorded whose cells these are; they may come from a transplant donor.

This sequence joins TRBV11-2 and TRBJ2-3; 13 nucleotides line up with TRBD2. The CDR3 has 17 amino acids. Germline trimming cut 3 bases from V and 6 bases from J; bases unmatched to any gene: 9. CDR1 is SGHAT and CDR2 is FQNNGV in the germline V gene. The CDR3 loop reads CASSFMPGLAGPDTQYF. CDR3 nucleotide sequence: TGTGCCAGCAGCTTTATGCCGGGACTAGCGGGGCCGGATACGCAGTATTTT.

This clonotype was seen only a few times. This chain connects TRBV3-1 to TRBJ1-6; D unclear. CDR3 length: 14 residues. The germline V gene encodes CDR1 LGHDT and CDR2 YNNKEL (reference sequence). Deletions cut 0 bases from V and 10 bases from J, with 10 bases between. CDR3 region: CASSQESRSSPLHF. The CDR3 DNA reads TGTGCCAGCAGCCAAGAATCTCGGTCCTCACCCCTCCACTTT. Combining the CDR3 with reference TRBV3-1 and TRBJ1-6 gives the whole variable domain DTAVSQTPKYLVTQMGNDKSIKCEQNLGHDTMYWYKQDSKKFLKIMFSYNNKELIINETVPNRFSPKSPDKAHLNLHINSLELGDSAVYFCASSQESRSSPLHFGNGTRLTVT.

The chain links TRBV5-1 to TRBJ1-2, with D perhaps TRBD1 (5 bases). Trimming cost V 5 bases and J 8 bases, with 22 bases left between them. The length of the CDR3 is 15 residues. Germline CDR1 and CDR2: SGHRS and YFSETQ. As DNA, the CDR3 is TGCGCCAGCAGTCGTGACACATCAGGGATTAGGGGCTACACCTTC. It yields the protein CASSRDTSGIRGYTF.

This clonotype showed up many times. The chain joins TRBV30 to TRBJ1-2; TRBD1 matches at 10 bases. The ends lost 1 base at V and 3 bases at J; junction bases unmatched: 11. Looked up from germline, CDR1 is GTSNPN and CDR2 is SVGIG (reference sequence). The CDR3 runs 17 residues. Here the CDR3 DNA reads TGTGCCTGGAGTGAGACAGGGGGCAAAACCTTCTACTATGGCTACACCTTC. Protein product: CAWSETGGKTFYYGYTF.

The J gene is TRBJ1-6, the V gene TRBV4-3; D is undetermined. Germline loops: CDR1 LGHNA, CDR2 YSLEER. The V gene lost 0 bases and the J gene lost 8 bases, with 17 bases spanning the gap. The CDR3 is made up of 17 amino acids. The CDR3 spells CASSQEGGVGLDSPLHF. The CDR3 DNA reads as TGCGCCAGCAGCCAAGAAGGCGGGGTCGGTCTTGATTCACCCCTCCACTTT.